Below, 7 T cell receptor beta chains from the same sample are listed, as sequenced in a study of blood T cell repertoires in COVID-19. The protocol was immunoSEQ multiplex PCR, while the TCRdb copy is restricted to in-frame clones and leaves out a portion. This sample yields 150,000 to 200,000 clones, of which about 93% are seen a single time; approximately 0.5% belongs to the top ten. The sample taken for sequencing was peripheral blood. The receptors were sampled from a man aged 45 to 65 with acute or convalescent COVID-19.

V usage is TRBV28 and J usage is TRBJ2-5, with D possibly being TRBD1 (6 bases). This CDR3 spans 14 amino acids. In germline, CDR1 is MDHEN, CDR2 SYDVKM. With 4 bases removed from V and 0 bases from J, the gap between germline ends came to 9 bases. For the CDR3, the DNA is TGTGCCAGCAGTTCCGACAGGAACCAAGAGACCCAGTACTTC. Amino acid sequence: CASSSDRNQETQYF. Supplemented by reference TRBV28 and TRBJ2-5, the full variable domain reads DVKVTQSSRYLVKRTGEKVFLECVQDMDHENMFWYRQDPGLGLRLIYFSYDVKMKEKGDIPEGYSVSREKKERFSLILESASTNQTSMYLCASSSDRNQETQYFGPGTRLLVL.

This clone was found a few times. CDR3: CAISKGQGRNEKLFF. In nucleotides, the CDR3 is TGTGCCATCAGCAAGGGACAGGGCCGTAATGAAAAACTGTTTTTT. This chain links TRBV10-3 with TRBJ1-4; TRBD1 matches 9 bases. Germline V gives CDR1 ENHRY, CDR2 SYGVKD. The CDR3 extends over 15 amino acids. Trimming cost V 6 bases and J 4 bases; bases outside gene matches: 6.

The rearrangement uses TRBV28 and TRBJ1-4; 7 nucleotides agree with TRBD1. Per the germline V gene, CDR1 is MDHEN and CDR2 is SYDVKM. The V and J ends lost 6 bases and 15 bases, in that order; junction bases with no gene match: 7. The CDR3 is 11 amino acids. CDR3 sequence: CASSNRGRVFF. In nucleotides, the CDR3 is TGTGCCAGCAGCAACAGGGGAAGGGTGTTTTTT.

The chain's CDR3 is CASSPHRLAGGRRGETQYF. The CDR3 nucleotides read TGCGCCAGCAGCCCACACCGACTAGCGGGGGGGCGCCGGGGAGAGACCCAGTACTTC. The genes are TRBV4-3 and TRBJ2-5; 14 nucleotides line up with TRBD2. Germline values: CDR1 LGHNA, CDR2 YSLEER. V gave up 4 bases and J gave up 4 bases; unmatched junction bases: 14. The CDR3 spans 19 residues.

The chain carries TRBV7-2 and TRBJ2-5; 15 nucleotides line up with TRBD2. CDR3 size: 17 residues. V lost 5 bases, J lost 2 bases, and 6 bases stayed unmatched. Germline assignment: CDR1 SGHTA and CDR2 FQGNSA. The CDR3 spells CASSPGLAGGLQETQYF. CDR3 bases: TGTGCCAGCAGCCCCGGACTAGCGGGGGGGCTTCAAGAGACCCAGTACTTC.

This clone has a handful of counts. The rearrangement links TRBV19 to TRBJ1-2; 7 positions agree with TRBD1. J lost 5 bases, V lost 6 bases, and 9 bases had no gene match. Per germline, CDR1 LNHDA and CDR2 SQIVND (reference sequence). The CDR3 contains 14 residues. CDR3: CASRVQGRWYGYTF. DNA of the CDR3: TGTGCCAGTAGGGTACAGGGGCGATGGTATGGCTACACCTTC.

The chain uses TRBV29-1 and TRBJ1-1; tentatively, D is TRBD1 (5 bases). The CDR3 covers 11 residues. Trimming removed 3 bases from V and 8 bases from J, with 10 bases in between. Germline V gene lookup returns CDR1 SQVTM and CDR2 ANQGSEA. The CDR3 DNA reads TGCAGCGTTGAGGGACGGGGGGAAGCTTTCTTT. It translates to CSVEGRGEAFF.